This T cell receptor (beta chain) was documented in a study of CD8 T cells in Susac syndrome. General study points: The study acknowledged a relatively small number of individuals in its TCR sequencing and HLA analysis.

RNA in amounts of roughly 0.45 to 1 ug was reverse transcribed with random hexamers. The TCR beta CDR3 was amplified by immunoSEQ multiplex PCR across 54 Vbeta, 13 Jbeta. TCRdb passed the immunoSEQ multiplex PCR reads through MiXCR, listing each CDR3 protein once. The sample lists hundreds of thousands of distinct CDR3 sequences; roughly 81% were seen once. The patients serving as multiple sclerosis controls were treatment-naive. They had stable or active relapsing-remitting disease and fulfilled revised McDonald criteria. Negative isolation yielded CD4+ and CD8+ T cells, and FACS enriched TEMRA cells. The CDR3 extends over 12 amino acids. Germline CDR1 and CDR2: SNHLY and FYNNEI. For this clonotype: Its antigen is not known. A junction boundary mismatches the germline segment, possibly from a read error.

The specimen sequenced was CD8+ T cells from PBMCs. The chain employs TRBV2 and TRBJ1-6, with D tentatively TRBD1 (5 bases). The receptor was derived from a human donor with multiple sclerosis. The CDR3 reads CASRYKTAEMGF. As DNA, the CDR3 is TGTGCCAGCAGATACAAGACAGCCGAGATGGGCTTT.